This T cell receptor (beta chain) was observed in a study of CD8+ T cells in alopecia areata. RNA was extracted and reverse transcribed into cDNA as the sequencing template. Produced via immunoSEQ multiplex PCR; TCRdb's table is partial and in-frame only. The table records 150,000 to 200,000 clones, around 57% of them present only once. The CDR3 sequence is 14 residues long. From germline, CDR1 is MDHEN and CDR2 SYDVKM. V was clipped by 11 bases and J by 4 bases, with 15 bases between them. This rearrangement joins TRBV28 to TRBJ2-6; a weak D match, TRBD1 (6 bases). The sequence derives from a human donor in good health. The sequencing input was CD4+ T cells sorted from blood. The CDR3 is CALSTGKGANVLTF. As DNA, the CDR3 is TGTGCCCTATCCACAGGGAAGGGGGCCAACGTCCTGACTTTC.